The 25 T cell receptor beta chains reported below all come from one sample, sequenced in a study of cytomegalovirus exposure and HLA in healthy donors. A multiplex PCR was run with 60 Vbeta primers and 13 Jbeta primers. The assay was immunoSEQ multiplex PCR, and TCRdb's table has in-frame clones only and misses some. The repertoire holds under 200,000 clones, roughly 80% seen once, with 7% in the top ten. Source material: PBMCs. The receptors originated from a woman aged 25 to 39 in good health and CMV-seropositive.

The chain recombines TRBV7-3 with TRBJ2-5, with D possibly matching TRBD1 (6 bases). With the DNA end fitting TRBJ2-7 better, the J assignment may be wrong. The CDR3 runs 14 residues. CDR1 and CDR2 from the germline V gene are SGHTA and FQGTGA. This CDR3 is CASSLTGQTYEQYF. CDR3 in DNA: TGTGCCAGCAGCTTAACTGGACAGACCTACGAGCAGTACTTC.

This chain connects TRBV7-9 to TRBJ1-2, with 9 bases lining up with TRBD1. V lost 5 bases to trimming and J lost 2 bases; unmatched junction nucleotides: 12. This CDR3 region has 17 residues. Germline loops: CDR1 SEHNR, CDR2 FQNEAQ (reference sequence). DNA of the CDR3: TGTGCCAGCAGCACATACCGCCCGGGACAGGGCAACTATGGCTACACCTTC. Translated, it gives CASSTYRPGQGNYGYTF.

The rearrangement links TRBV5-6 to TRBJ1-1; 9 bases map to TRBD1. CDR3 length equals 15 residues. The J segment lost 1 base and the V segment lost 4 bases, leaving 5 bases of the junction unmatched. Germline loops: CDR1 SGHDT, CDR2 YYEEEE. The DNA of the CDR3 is TGTGCCAGCAGCGCCCCGGGACAGGGGAACACTGAAGCTTTCTTT. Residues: CASSAPGQGNTEAFF. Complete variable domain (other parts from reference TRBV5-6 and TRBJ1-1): DAGVTQSPTHLIKTRGQQVTLRCSPKSGHDTVSWYQQALGQGPQFIFQYYEEEERQRGNFPDRFSGHQFPNYSSELNVNALLLGDSALYLCASSAPGQGNTEAFFGQGTRLTVV.

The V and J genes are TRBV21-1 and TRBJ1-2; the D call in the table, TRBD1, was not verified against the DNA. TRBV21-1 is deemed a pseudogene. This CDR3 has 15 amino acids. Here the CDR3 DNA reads TGTGCCAGCAGCAAAGTCCAGGGTATGTACTATGGCTACACCTTC. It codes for CASSKVQGMYYGYTF.

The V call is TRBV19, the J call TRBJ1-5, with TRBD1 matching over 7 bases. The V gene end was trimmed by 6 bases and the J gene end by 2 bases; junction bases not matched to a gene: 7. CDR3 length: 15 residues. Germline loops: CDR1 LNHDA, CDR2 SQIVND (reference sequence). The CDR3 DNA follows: TGTGCCAGTAGCCTCGGGACAGTAGGCAATCAGCCCCAGCATTTT. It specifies CASSLGTVGNQPQHF. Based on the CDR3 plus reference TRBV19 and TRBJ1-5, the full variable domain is DGGITQSPKYLFRKEGQNVTLSCEQNLNHDAMYWYRQDPGQGLRLIYYSQIVNDFQKGDIAEGYSVSREKKESFPLTVTSAQKNPTAFYLCASSLGTVGNQPQHFGDGTRLSIL.

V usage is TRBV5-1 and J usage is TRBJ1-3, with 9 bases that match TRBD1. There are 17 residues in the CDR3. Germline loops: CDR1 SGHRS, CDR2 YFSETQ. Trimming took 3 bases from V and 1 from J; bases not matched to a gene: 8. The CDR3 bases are TGCGCCAGCAGCTCGACCGGGACAGGGACGTCTGGAAACACCATATATTTT. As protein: CASSSTGTGTSGNTIYF. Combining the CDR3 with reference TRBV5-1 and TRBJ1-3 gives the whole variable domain KAGVTQTPRYLIKTRGQQVTLSCSPISGHRSVSWYQQTPGQGLQFLFEYFSETQRNKGNFPGRFSGRQFSNSRSEMNVSTLELGDSALYLCASSSTGTGTSGNTIYFGEGSWLTVV.

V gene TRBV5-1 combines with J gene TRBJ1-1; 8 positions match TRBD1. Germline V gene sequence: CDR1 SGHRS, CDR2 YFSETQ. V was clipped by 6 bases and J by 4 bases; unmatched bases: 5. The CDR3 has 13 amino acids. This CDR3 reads CASKTGEGTEAFF. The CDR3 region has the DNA TGCGCCAGCAAGACAGGGGAGGGCACTGAAGCTTTCTTT.

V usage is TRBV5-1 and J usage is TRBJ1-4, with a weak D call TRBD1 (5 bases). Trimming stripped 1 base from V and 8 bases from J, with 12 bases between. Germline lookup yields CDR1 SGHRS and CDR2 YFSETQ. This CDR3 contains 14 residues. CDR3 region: CASSLSRDDEKLFF. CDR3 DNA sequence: TGCGCCAGCAGCTTGTCCAGGGATGACGAAAAACTGTTTTTT. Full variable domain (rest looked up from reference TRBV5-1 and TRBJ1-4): KAGVTQTPRYLIKTRGQQVTLSCSPISGHRSVSWYQQTPGQGLQFLFEYFSETQRNKGNFPGRFSGRQFSNSRSEMNVSTLELGDSALYLCASSLSRDDEKLFFGSGTQLSVL.

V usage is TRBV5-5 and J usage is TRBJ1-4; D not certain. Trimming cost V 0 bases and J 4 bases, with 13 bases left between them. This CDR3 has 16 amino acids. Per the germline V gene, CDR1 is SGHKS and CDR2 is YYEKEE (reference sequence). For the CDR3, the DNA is TGTGCCAGCAGCTTGGGACCCGGGTCCTATAATGAAAAACTGTTTTTT. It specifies CASSLGPGSYNEKLFF.

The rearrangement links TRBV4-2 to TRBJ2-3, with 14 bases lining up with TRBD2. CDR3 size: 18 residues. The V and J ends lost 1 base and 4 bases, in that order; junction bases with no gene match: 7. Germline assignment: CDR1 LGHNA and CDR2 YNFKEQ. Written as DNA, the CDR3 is TGTGCCAGCAGCCAAGTGGACCGACTAGCGGGGGGGCCAGATACGCAGTATTTT. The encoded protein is CASSQVDRLAGGPDTQYF.

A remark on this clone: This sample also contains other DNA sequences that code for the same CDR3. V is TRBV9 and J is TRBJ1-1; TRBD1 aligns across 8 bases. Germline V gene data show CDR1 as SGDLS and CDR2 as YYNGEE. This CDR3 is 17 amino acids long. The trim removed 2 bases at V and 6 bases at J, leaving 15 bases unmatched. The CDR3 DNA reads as TGTGCCAGCAGCGTTGGGGACAGGACGTACGGAAGGGCTGAAGCTTTCTTT. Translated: CASSVGDRTYGRAEAFF.

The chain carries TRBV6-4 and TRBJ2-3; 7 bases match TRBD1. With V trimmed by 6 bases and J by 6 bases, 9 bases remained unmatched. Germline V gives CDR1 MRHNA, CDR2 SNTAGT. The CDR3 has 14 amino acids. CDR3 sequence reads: CASSRHKGADTQYF. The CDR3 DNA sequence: TGTGCCAGCAGCCGCCATAAGGGGGCGGATACGCAGTATTTT.

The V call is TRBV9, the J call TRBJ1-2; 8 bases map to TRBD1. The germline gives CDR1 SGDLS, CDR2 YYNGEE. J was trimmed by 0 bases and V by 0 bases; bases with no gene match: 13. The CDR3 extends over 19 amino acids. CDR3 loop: CASSVATGAGGDPNYGYTF. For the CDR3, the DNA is TGTGCCAGCAGCGTAGCTACTGGGGCAGGGGGCGATCCTAACTATGGCTACACCTTC.

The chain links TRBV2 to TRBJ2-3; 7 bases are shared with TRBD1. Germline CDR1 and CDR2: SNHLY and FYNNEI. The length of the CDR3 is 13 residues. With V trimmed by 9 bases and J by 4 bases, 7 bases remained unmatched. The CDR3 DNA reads TGTGCCAGAGGGTTACAGGGGCCAGATACGCAGTATTTT. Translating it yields CARGLQGPDTQYF.

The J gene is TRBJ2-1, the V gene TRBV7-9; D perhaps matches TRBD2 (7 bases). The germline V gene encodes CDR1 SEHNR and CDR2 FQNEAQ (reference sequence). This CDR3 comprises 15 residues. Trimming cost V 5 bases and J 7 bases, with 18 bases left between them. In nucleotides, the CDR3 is TGTGCCAGCAGCCCACTTGACGGGGGGCGGAATGAGCAGTTCTTC. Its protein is CASSPLDGGRNEQFF. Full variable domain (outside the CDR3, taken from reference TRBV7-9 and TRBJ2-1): DTGVSQNPRHKITKRGQNVTFRCDPISEHNRLYWYRQTLGQGPEFLTYFQNEAQLEKSRLLSDRFSAERPKGSFSTLEIQRTEQGDSAMYLCASSPLDGGRNEQFFGPGTRLTVL.

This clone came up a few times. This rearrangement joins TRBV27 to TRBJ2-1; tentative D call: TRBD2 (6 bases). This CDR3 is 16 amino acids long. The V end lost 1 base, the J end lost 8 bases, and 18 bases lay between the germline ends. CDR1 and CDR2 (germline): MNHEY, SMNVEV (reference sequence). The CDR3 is CASSLFLVRRDDEQFF. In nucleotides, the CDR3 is TGTGCCAGCAGTTTATTTCTTGTTCGGAGGGACGATGAGCAGTTCTTC.

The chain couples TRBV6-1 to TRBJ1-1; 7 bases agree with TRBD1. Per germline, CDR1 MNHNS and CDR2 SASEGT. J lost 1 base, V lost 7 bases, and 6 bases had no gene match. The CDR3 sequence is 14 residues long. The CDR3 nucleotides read TGTGCCAGCAATAGACAGGGCTGGAACACTGAAGCTTTCTTT. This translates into CASNRQGWNTEAFF.

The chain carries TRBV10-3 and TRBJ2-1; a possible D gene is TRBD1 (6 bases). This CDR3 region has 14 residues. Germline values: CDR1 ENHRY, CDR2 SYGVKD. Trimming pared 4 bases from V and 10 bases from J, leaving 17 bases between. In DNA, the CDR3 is TGTGCCATCAGTGGAAATCCGGGACAACGAGAGCAGTTCTTC. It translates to CAISGNPGQREQFF.

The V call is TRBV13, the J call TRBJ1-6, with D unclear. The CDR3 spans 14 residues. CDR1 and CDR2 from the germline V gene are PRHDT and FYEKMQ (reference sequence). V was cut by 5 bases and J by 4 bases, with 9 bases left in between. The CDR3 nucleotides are TGTGCCAGCAGCGGCCAGACATATAATTCACCCCTCCACTTT. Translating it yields CASSGQTYNSPLHF.

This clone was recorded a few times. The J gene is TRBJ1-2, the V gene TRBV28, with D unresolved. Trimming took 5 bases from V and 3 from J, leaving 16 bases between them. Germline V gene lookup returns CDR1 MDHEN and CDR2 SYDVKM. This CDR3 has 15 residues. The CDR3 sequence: CASSPTIEAHYGYTF. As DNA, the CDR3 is TGTGCCAGCAGTCCTACGATAGAGGCACACTATGGCTACACCTTC.

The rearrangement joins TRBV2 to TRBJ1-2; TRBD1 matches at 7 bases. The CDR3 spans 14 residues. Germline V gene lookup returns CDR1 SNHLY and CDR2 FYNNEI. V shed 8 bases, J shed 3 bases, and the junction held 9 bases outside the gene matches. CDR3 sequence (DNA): TGTGCCAGCCTCAAGGGCAGGGGGGACTATGGCTACACCTTC. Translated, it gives CASLKGRGDYGYTF.

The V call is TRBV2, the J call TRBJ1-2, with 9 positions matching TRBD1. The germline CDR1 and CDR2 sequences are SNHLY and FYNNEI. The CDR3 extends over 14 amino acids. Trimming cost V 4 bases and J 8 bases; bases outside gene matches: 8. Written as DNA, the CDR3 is TGTGCCAGCAGTGGTGGACAGGGGATGCAGGGCTACACCTTC. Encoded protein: CASSGGQGMQGYTF.

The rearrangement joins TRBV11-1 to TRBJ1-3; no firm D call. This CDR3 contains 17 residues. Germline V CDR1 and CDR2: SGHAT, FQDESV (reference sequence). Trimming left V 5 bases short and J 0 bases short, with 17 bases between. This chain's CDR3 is CASSIHSRTISGNTIYF. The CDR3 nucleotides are TGTGCCAGCAGCATCCATTCACGGACTATCTCTGGAAACACCATATATTTT.

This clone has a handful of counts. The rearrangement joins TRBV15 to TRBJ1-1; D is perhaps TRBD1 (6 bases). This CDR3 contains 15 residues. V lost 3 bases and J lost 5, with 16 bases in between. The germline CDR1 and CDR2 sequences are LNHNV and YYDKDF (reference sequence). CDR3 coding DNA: TGTGCCACCAGCAGTAGCAGGGGAAGGTGGACTGAAGCTTTCTTT. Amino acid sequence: CATSSSRGRWTEAFF.

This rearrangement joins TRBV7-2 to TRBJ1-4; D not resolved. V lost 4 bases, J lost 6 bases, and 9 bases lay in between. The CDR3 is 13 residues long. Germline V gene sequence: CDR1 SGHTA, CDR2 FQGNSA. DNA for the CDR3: TGTGCCAGCAGCTCATACAGCCATGAAAAACTGTTTTTT. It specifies CASSSYSHEKLFF.